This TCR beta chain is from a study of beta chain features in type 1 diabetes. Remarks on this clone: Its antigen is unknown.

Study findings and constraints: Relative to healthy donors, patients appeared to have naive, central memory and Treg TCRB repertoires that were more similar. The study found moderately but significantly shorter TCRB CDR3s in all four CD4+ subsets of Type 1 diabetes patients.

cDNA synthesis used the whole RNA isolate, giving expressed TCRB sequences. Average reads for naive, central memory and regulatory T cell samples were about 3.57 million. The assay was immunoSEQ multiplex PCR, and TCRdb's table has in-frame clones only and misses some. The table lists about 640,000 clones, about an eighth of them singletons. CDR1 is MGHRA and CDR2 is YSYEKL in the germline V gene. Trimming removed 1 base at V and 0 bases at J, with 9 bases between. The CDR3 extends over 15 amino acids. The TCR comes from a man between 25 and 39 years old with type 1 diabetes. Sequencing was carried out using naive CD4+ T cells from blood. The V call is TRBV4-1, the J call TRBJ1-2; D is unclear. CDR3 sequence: CASSQGTPANYGYTF. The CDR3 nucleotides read TGCGCCAGCAGCCAAGGGACGCCAGCTAACTATGGCTACACCTTC.